These 26 T cell receptor beta chains share one sample of origin, sequenced in a study of OX40 agonist ivuxolimab in advanced cancers. Repertoires were generated with immunoSEQ multiplex PCR, while TCRdb's copy carries only in-frame clones and drops some. The sample has some 96,000 clones, approximately 89% seen once. Sample: CD4+ or CD8+ T cells sorted from blood, taken in a trial of the OX40 agonist ivuxolimab. These receptors were obtained from an adult with an advanced solid tumor such as melanoma, head and neck, liver or kidney cancer.

The chain is built from TRBV21-1 and TRBJ2-5; TRBD2, the table's D call, was not compared with the DNA. TRBV21-1 is a known pseudogene. The CDR3 extends over 14 amino acids. Here the CDR3 DNA reads TGTGCCAGCAACGTACTAGTTAATCAAGAGACCCAGTACTTC. The encoded protein is CASNVLVNQETQYF.

This clone was seen just once. The chain recombines TRBV7-2 with TRBJ2-2, with 9 nucleotides matching TRBD2. The CDR3 loop spans 15 amino acids. V dropped 4 bases and J dropped 7; count of bases not matched to a gene: 7. Germline lookup yields CDR1 SGHTA and CDR2 FQGNSA. The CDR3 DNA is TGTGCCAGCAGCTGGCGGGGGGGCCGAGACGGGGAGCTGTTTTTT. Translated: CASSWRGGRDGELFF.

The chain is built from TRBV20-1 and TRBJ2-7, with D hard to call. Germline CDR1 is DFQATT and CDR2 is SNEGSKA (reference sequence). Between the trimmed V and J ends, which lost 6 bases and 7 bases, there was a span of 10 bases. This CDR3 is built from 10 residues. CDR3 amino acids: CSAAITEQYF. The CDR3 region has the DNA TGCAGTGCGGCAATTACTGAGCAGTACTTC.

CDR3 loop: CASGQGALSYGYTF. CDR3 in DNA: TGCGCCAGCGGACAGGGGGCGCTTAGCTATGGCTACACCTTC. The chain recombines TRBV5-1 with TRBJ1-2; 11 bases align to TRBD1. Trimming at V came to 7 bases and at J to 4 bases, leaving 6 bases not matched to a gene. This CDR3 is 14 amino acids long. Germline-derived CDR1 and CDR2 are SGHRS and YFSETQ.

The chain carries TRBV30 and TRBJ1-1; D is ambiguous. The CDR3 runs 13 residues. Germline-derived CDR1 and CDR2 are GTSNPN and SVGIG (reference sequence). Trimming shortened V by 0 bases and J by 3 bases, and 8 bases separated the two germline ends. CDR3 sequence (DNA): TGTGCCTGGAGTGTCCGGTTAGACACTGAAGCTTTCTTT. This translates into CAWSVRLDTEAFF. Supplemented by reference TRBV30 and TRBJ1-1, the full variable domain reads SQTIHQWPATLVQPVGSPLSLECTVEGTSNPNLYWYRQAAGRGLQLLFYSVGIGQISSEVPQNLSASRPQDRQFILSSKKLLLSDSGFYLCAWSVRLDTEAFFGQGTRLTVV.

The gene calls are TRBV9 and TRBJ2-1, with a possible D match to TRBD2 (7 bases). CDR3 length: 18 amino acids. V lost 0 bases to trimming and J lost 7 bases, with 23 bases between them. Germline V gene sequence: CDR1 SGDLS, CDR2 YYNGEE. CDR3 in amino acids: CASSVAGVRGGPGNEQFF. DNA of the CDR3: TGTGCCAGCAGCGTAGCTGGGGTACGCGGGGGCCCGGGGAATGAGCAGTTCTTC. Full variable domain (rest looked up from reference TRBV9 and TRBJ2-1): DSGVTQTPKHLITATGQRVTLRCSPRSGDLSVYWYQQSLDQGLQFLIQYYNGEERAKGNILERFSAQQFPDLHSELNLSSLELGDSALYFCASSVAGVRGGPGNEQFFGPGTRLTVL.

V usage is TRBV19 and J usage is TRBJ2-1, with unresolved D. The CDR3 runs 16 residues. V lost 1 base and J 0 bases, leaving 10 bases between the germline ends. Germline V gene sequence: CDR1 LNHDA, CDR2 SQIVND (reference sequence). In nucleotides, the CDR3 is TGTGCCAGTAGTATAGCATTCTCGAGCTCCTACAATGAGCAGTTCTTC. Its translation is CASSIAFSSSYNEQFF.

V is TRBV19 and J is TRBJ1-4; D is uncertain. Germline values: CDR1 LNHDA, CDR2 SQIVND (reference sequence). This CDR3 is 15 amino acids long. V was pared by 3 bases and J by 4 bases, with 12 bases between. CDR3 loop: CASSIWQRDNEKLFF. For the CDR3, the DNA is TGTGCCAGTAGTATCTGGCAGCGAGATAATGAAAAACTGTTTTTT.

The table lists this clone with a few counts. This chain connects TRBV9 to TRBJ1-2, with 7 bases aligning to TRBD1. The CDR3 length is 14 residues. Germline assignment: CDR1 SGDLS and CDR2 YYNGEE. With 0 bases clipped from V and 8 bases from J, the junction kept 7 bases outside the gene matches. DNA of the CDR3: TGTGCCAGCAGCGTAGGGGGACAGAATATCGGCTACACCTTC. This translates into CASSVGGQNIGYTF.

The chain couples TRBV25-1 to TRBJ1-6; no firm D call. Between the trimmed V and J ends, which lost 3 bases and 3 bases, there was a span of 15 bases. Germline V lookup: CDR1 MGHDK, CDR2 SYGVNS. This CDR3 is 17 amino acids long. CDR3 nucleotides: TGTGCCAGCAGTGAGGGCCCTCAAAACCTCTATAATTCACCCCTCCACTTT. This gives the protein CASSEGPQNLYNSPLHF.

Remarks on this clone: Other DNA sequences in the same sample also yield this CDR3. The chain uses TRBV2 and TRBJ2-3, with a weak D call TRBD2 (5 bases). The CDR3 contains 15 residues. V lost 6 bases and J 3 bases, leaving 16 bases between the germline ends. Germline loops: CDR1 SNHLY, CDR2 FYNNEI. The CDR3 DNA reads as TGTGCCAGCAGCGAGGCGGGTCTTGGAACAGATACGCAGTATTTT. Protein product: CASSEAGLGTDTQYF.

This chain uses TRBV5-4 with TRBJ2-3; 9 bases align to TRBD2. The CDR3 covers 17 residues. Germline loops: CDR1 SGHNT, CDR2 YYREEE (reference sequence). Losses at the gene ends were 4 bases for V and 1 base for J; bases not matched to a gene: 10. CDR3: CASSQVSRTSGTDTQYF. The DNA for the CDR3 is TGTGCCAGCAGCCAAGTCTCCAGGACTAGCGGCACAGATACGCAGTATTTT. The entire variable domain, with the rest obtained from reference TRBV5-4 and TRBJ2-3, is as follows: ETGVTQSPTHLIKTRGQQVTLRCSSQSGHNTVSWYQQALGQGPQFIFQYYREEENGRGNFPPRFSGLQFPNYSSELNVNALELDDSALYLCASSQVSRTSGTDTQYFGPGTRLTVL.

The sample holds one count of this clone. The rearrangement uses TRBV5-1 and TRBJ2-1; no clear D. Trimming stripped 0 bases from V and 9 bases from J, with 16 bases between. Per germline, CDR1 SGHRS and CDR2 YFSETQ. This CDR3 contains 15 residues. CDR3 sequence: CASSLESRLSGEQFF. In nucleotides, the CDR3 is TGCGCCAGCAGCTTGGAGTCGAGGCTCTCGGGTGAGCAGTTCTTC.

As DNA, the CDR3 is TGTGCCTGGACCGACGGGGACCACGAGCAGTACTTC. This sequence encodes CAWTDGDHEQYF. The V call is TRBV30, the J call TRBJ2-7; tentatively, D is TRBD1 or TRBD2 (5 bases each). Trimming stripped 4 bases from V and 5 bases from J, with 12 bases between. The CDR3 is 12 amino acids. CDR1 is GTSNPN, CDR2 SVGIG, per germline (reference sequence).

This clone was found once. The genes are TRBV5-1 and TRBJ2-7; TRBD1 matches 9 bases. V shed 6 bases and J 6 bases; nucleotides not matched to a gene: 10. This CDR3 has 14 amino acids. Germline V gene lookup returns CDR1 SGHRS and CDR2 YFSETQ. The DNA for the CDR3 is TGCGCCAGCAAAGGACAGGGGTTGGGAATCGAGCAGTACTTC. Amino acids: CASKGQGLGIEQYF.

The chain has TRBV4-2 and TRBJ1-5; no reliable D call. V was pared by 4 bases and J by 0 bases, with 10 bases between. The CDR3 totals 15 residues. Per germline, CDR1 LGHNA and CDR2 YNFKEQ. The DNA of the CDR3 is TGTGCCAGCAGCCGAGAACCTTATAGCAATCAGCCCCAGCATTTT. This encodes CASSREPYSNQPQHF.

V and J are TRBV5-1 and TRBJ2-3, with 8 bases that match TRBD2. With V trimmed by 1 base and J by 2 bases, 3 bases remained unmatched. In germline, CDR1 is SGHRS, CDR2 YFSETQ. This CDR3 has 15 amino acids. CDR3 loop: CASSLSGRYTDTQYF. CDR3 sequence (DNA): TGCGCCAGCAGCTTGAGCGGGAGATACACAGATACGCAGTATTTT.

This clone appeared a single time. The gene calls are TRBV15 and TRBJ2-3; TRBD2 matches 16 bases. Germline CDR1 reads LNHNV; CDR2 reads YYDKDF (reference sequence). The CDR3 is 22 residues long. The junction had 16 bases not matched to a gene; V was cut back by 2 bases and J by 2 bases. CDR3 region: CATSRPGTGGLAGGINTDTQYF. The CDR3 region has the DNA TGTGCCACCAGCAGACCAGGGACAGGGGGACTAGCGGGAGGGATAAACACAGATACGCAGTATTTT. Combining the CDR3 with reference TRBV15 and TRBJ2-3 gives the whole variable domain DAMVIQNPRYQVTQFGKPVTLSCSQTLNHNVMYWYQQKSSQAPKLLFHYYDKDFNNEADTPDNFQSRRPNTSFCFLDIRSPGLGDTAMYLCATSRPGTGGLAGGINTDTQYFGPGTRLTVL.

This clone was counted between two and nine times. This chain connects TRBV3-1 (or the pseudogene TRBV3-2) to TRBJ2-1; no clear D gene. Germline V lookup: CDR1 LGHDT, CDR2 YNNKEL (reference sequence). The CDR3 contains 9 residues. Between the trimmed V and J ends, which lost 4 bases and 14 bases, there was a span of 6 bases. DNA of the CDR3: TGTGCCAGCAGCCCAGAGGAGTTCTTC. Its translation is CASSPEEFF.

The chain couples TRBV28 to TRBJ2-1; the match to TRBD2 covers 7 bases. V lost 5 bases and J lost 6; bases outside the gene matches: 10. From germline, CDR1 is MDHEN and CDR2 SYDVKM. The CDR3 extends over 15 amino acids. The CDR3 DNA reads as TGTGCCAGCAGTACGGGACTACGTAGCTTCAATGAGCAGTTCTTC. Its protein product is CASSTGLRSFNEQFF. Complete variable domain (other parts from reference TRBV28 and TRBJ2-1): DVKVTQSSRYLVKRTGEKVFLECVQDMDHENMFWYRQDPGLGLRLIYFSYDVKMKEKGDIPEGYSVSREKKERFSLILESASTNQTSMYLCASSTGLRSFNEQFFGPGTRLTVL.

The CDR3 DNA sequence: TGTGCCTGGAGTGGGGGGACAGTTAATCAGCCCCAGCATTTT. As protein: CAWSGGTVNQPQHF. V usage is TRBV30 and J usage is TRBJ1-5; TRBD1 agrees at 7 bases. CDR3 length: 14 residues. V shed 1 base, J shed 4 bases, and the junction held 4 bases outside the gene matches. Germline loops: CDR1 GTSNPN, CDR2 SVGIG (reference sequence).

The V and J genes are TRBV30 and TRBJ1-1; 7 nucleotides agree with TRBD1. The CDR3 covers 12 residues. In germline, CDR1 is GTSNPN, CDR2 SVGIG (reference sequence). V gave up 2 bases and J gave up 9 bases; unmatched junction bases: 6. CDR3: CAWSPRTGKAFF. The CDR3, as DNA: TGTGCCTGGAGTCCCCGGACAGGTAAAGCTTTCTTT.

This clone appeared once. The genes are TRBV7-9 and TRBJ2-1, with 9 bases aligning to TRBD1. The CDR3 sequence is 14 residues long. The ends lost 5 bases at V and 7 bases at J; junction bases unmatched: 6. The germline V gene has CDR1 SEHNR and CDR2 FQNEAQ (reference sequence). The CDR3 loop reads CASSASGQGNEQFF. CDR3 nucleotide sequence: TGTGCCAGCAGCGCCTCAGGACAGGGGAATGAGCAGTTCTTC.

The chain employs TRBV5-1 and TRBJ2-7; the match to TRBD2 covers 14 bases. Germline V gene sequence: CDR1 SGHRS, CDR2 YFSETQ. The CDR3 is made up of 18 amino acids. After removal of 3 bases from V and 2 bases from J, the junction contained 10 bases not matched to a gene. CDR3 in DNA: TGCGCCAGCAGCTCCGCCGGGACTAGCGGGAGAGCCGCCTACGAGCAGTACTTC. Residues: CASSSAGTSGRAAYEQYF.

V gene TRBV5-5 combines with J gene TRBJ1-4; possible D gene TRBD1, 5 bases. The germline V gene has CDR1 SGHKS and CDR2 YYEKEE (reference sequence). The CDR3 runs 12 residues. V was clipped by 3 bases and J by 8 bases, with 8 bases between them. Here the CDR3 reads CASSWGREKLFF. DNA of the CDR3: TGTGCCAGCAGCTGGGGACGGGAAAAACTGTTTTTT.

The DNA of the CDR3 is TGTGCCAGCAGCGACCGCCGGACTAGCGGGAGTAAAGGGGAGCTGTTTTTT. Protein: CASSDRRTSGSKGELFF. This sequence joins TRBV5-4 and TRBJ2-2; 13 nucleotides agree with TRBD2. The CDR3 totals 17 residues. CDR1 and CDR2 (germline): SGHNT, YYREEE (reference sequence). J lost 8 bases, V lost 4 bases, and 11 bases had no gene match. The entire variable domain, with the rest obtained from reference TRBV5-4 and TRBJ2-2, is as follows: ETGVTQSPTHLIKTRGQQVTLRCSSQSGHNTVSWYQQALGQGPQFIFQYYREEENGRGNFPPRFSGLQFPNYSSELNVNALELDDSALYLCASSDRRTSGSKGELFFGEGSRLTVL.